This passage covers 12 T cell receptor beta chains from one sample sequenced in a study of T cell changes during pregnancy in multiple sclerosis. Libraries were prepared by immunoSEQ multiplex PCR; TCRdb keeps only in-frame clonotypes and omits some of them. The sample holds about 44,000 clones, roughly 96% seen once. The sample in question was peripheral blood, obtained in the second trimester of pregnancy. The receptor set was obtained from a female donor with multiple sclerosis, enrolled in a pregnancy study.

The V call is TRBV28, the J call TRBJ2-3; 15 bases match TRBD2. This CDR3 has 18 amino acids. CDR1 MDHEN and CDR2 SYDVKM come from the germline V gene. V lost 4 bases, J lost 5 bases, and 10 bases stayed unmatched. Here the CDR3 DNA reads TGTGCCAGCAGTTCGATTCCGGGACTAGCGGGAGGTGGAGATACGCAGTATTTT. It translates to CASSSIPGLAGGGDTQYF.

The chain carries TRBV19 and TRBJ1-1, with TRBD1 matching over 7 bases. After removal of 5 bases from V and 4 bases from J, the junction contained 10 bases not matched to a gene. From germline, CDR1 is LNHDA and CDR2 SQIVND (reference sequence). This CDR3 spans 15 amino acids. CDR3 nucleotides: TGTGCCAGTAGTCTCGTACAGGGGCCTGGCACTGAAGCTTTCTTT. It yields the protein CASSLVQGPGTEAFF. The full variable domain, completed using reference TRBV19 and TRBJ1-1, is DGGITQSPKYLFRKEGQNVTLSCEQNLNHDAMYWYRQDPGQGLRLIYYSQIVNDFQKGDIAEGYSVSREKKESFPLTVTSAQKNPTAFYLCASSLVQGPGTEAFFGQGTRLTVV.

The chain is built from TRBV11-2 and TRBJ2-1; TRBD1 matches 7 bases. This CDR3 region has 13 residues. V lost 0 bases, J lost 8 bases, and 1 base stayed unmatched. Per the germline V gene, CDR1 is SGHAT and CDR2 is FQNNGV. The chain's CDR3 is CASSLDQGDEQFF. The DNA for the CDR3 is TGTGCCAGCAGCTTAGATCAGGGGGATGAGCAGTTCTTC.

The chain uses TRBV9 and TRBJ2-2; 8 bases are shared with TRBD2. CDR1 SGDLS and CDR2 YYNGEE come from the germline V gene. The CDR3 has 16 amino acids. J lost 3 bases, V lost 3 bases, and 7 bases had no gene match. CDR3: CASSDRTSPDTGELFF. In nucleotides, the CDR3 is TGTGCCAGCAGCGACAGGACTAGCCCAGACACCGGGGAGCTGTTTTTT.

Here the CDR3 reads CASSQESSWQTQYF. Here the CDR3 DNA reads TGCGCCAGCAGCCAAGAGTCTAGTTGGCAGACCCAGTACTTC. V is TRBV4-1 and J is TRBJ2-5; D uncertain. Trimming removed 0 bases from V and 6 bases from J, with 11 bases in between. CDR3 length: 14 amino acids. The germline V gene has CDR1 MGHRA and CDR2 YSYEKL.

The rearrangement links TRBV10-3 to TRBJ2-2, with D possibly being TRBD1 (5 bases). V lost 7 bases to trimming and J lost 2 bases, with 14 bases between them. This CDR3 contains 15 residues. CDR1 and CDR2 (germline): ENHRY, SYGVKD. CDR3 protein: CAITNRGTNTGELFF. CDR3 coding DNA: TGTGCCATCACCAATAGGGGTACCAACACCGGGGAGCTGTTTTTT.

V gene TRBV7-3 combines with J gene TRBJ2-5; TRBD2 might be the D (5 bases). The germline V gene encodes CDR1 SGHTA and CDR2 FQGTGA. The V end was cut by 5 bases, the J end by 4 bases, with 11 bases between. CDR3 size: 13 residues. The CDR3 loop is CASSRIRGETQYF. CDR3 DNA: TGTGCCAGCAGCCGAATCCGGGGAGAGACCCAGTACTTC.

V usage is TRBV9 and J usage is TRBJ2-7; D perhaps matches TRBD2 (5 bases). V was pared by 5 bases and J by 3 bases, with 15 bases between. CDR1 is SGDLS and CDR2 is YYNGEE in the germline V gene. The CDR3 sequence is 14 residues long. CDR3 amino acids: CASSSRGSDYEQYF. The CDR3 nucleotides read TGTGCCAGCAGTTCCCGGGGATCCGACTACGAGCAGTACTTC.

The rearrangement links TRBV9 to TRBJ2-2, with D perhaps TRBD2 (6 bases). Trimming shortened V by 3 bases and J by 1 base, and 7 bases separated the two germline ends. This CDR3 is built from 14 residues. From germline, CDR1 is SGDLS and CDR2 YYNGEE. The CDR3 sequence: CASSAGLNTGELFF. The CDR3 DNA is TGTGCCAGCAGCGCGGGACTGAACACCGGGGAGCTGTTTTTT.

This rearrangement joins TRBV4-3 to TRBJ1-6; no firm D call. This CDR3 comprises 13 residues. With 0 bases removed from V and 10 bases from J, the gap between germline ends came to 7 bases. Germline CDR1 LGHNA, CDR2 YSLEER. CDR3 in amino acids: CASSQENSSPLHF. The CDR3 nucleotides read TGCGCCAGCAGCCAAGAAAACTCATCACCCCTCCACTTT.

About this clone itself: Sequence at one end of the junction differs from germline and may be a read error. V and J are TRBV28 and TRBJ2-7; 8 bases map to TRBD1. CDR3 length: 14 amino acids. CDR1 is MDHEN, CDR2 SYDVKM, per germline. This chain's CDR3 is CASSSISPRDRTDF. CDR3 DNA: TGTGCCAGCAGTTCAATTTCGCCACGGGACAGGACAGACTTC.

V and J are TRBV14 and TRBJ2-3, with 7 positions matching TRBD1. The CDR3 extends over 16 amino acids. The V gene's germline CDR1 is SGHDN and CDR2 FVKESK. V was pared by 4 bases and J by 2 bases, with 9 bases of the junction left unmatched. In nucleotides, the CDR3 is TGTGCCAGCAGCCTGATGACAGGGTTGAACACAGATACGCAGTATTTT. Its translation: CASSLMTGLNTDTQYF.